Below, 27 T cell receptor beta chains from the same sample are listed, as sequenced in a study of beta chain features in type 1 diabetes. Every isolated RNA sample was fully reverse transcribed, so sequencing captured expressed TCRB transcripts. Only in-frame clones appear in the TCRdb table, and some are missing; sequencing was by immunoSEQ multiplex PCR. The sample lists 330,000 or so clones; around 19% were seen once. Sequencing was carried out using naive CD4+ T cells from blood. The receptor source for this set is a woman between 18 and 29 years old in good health.

This clone came up a few times. The J gene is TRBJ1-1, the V gene TRBV7-9, with 8 bases that match TRBD1. This CDR3 has 15 amino acids. Germline trimming cut 3 bases from V and 5 bases from J; bases unmatched to any gene: 8. Germline CDR1 is SEHNR and CDR2 is FQNEAQ (reference sequence). CDR3 sequence reads: CASSFGQGASTEAFF. DNA for the CDR3: TGTGCCAGCAGCTTTGGCCAGGGGGCGTCGACTGAAGCTTTCTTT.

This clone was detected a few times. Here the CDR3 DNA reads TGTGCTAGTGGTTTGCAGACTAGCGGGGAGACCCAGTACTTC. As protein: CASGLQTSGETQYF. The chain is built from TRBV12-5 and TRBJ2-5; TRBD2 matches at 10 bases. Germline CDR1 LGHNT, CDR2 FRNRAP. The V and J ends lost 2 bases and 5 bases, in that order; junction bases with no gene match: 2. This CDR3 is built from 14 residues.

The sample holds a few counts of this clone. The chain carries TRBV29-1 and TRBJ2-3; TRBD1 agrees at 9 bases. J lost 5 bases, V lost 6 bases, and 6 bases had no gene match. The germline V gene has CDR1 SQVTM and CDR2 ANQGSEA. This CDR3 contains 13 residues. The CDR3 nucleotides are TGCAGCGTCTCGGACAGGGGTAAAGATACGCAGTATTTT. It codes for CSVSDRGKDTQYF.

This clone was counted only a few times. The chain has TRBV29-1 and TRBJ2-3, with 8 bases aligning to TRBD1. The ends lost 6 bases at V and 5 bases at J; junction bases unmatched: 4. The CDR3 is made up of 12 amino acids. The germline V gene has CDR1 SQVTM and CDR2 ANQGSEA. CDR3 bases: TGCAGCGTCCGACAGGGGAGAGATACGCAGTATTTT. This gives the protein CSVRQGRDTQYF.

The chain couples TRBV7-3 to TRBJ1-2, with D unclear. The V end lost 4 bases, the J end lost 8 bases, and 26 bases lay between the germline ends. Germline V lookup: CDR1 SGHTA, CDR2 FQGTGA. The CDR3 extends over 17 amino acids. The CDR3 reads CASSSSPGRATLSGYTF. CDR3 DNA sequence: TGTGCCAGCAGCTCCAGTCCCGGGCGGGCGACCCTATCAGGCTACACCTTC.

This chain connects TRBV5-1 to TRBJ2-1, with TRBD2 matching over 7 bases. Germline CDR1 SGHRS, CDR2 YFSETQ. J lost 2 bases, V lost 1 base, and 6 bases had no gene match. The CDR3 has 16 residues. The CDR3 DNA follows: TGCGCCAGCAGCTTGTACTCTAGCGGCCCCTACAATGAGCAGTTCTTC. It translates to CASSLYSSGPYNEQFF. The full variable domain, rest sourced from reference TRBV5-1 and TRBJ2-1, is KAGVTQTPRYLIKTRGQQVTLSCSPISGHRSVSWYQQTPGQGLQFLFEYFSETQRNKGNFPGRFSGRQFSNSRSEMNVSTLELGDSALYLCASSLYSSGPYNEQFFGPGTRLTVL.

The chain combines TRBV30 with TRBJ2-5, with TRBD2 identical over 14 bases. Germline lookup yields CDR1 GTSNPN and CDR2 SVGIG (reference sequence). The CDR3 runs 15 residues. The V gene end was trimmed by 4 bases and the J gene end by 9 bases; junction bases not matched to a gene: 10. DNA of the CDR3: TGTGCCTGGACCTTGGGACTAGCGGGAGTGATGGCCCAGTACTTC. Amino acids: CAWTLGLAGVMAQYF.

The gene calls are TRBV19 and TRBJ2-7; 8 bases are shared with TRBD2. This CDR3 has 18 residues. V dropped 6 bases and J dropped 2; count of bases not matched to a gene: 18. Germline V CDR1 and CDR2: LNHDA, SQIVND (reference sequence). CDR3 bases: TGTGCCAGTAGCCCGGGATTTGGAGCGGGAGCGACGACCTACGAGCAGTACTTC. Translated: CASSPGFGAGATTYEQYF.

This clone was counted a few times. The rearrangement joins TRBV4-1 to TRBJ1-2, with a tentative D call TRBD1 (6 bases). Germline lookup yields CDR1 MGHRA and CDR2 YSYEKL. V dropped 2 bases and J dropped 3 bases, with 19 bases sitting between them. The CDR3 sequence is 17 residues long. The CDR3 coding sequence is TGCGCCAGCAGCCAACCCTTACTTAGGACAGCGGACTATGGCTACACCTTC. As protein: CASSQPLLRTADYGYTF.

The genes are TRBV9 and TRBJ2-7; TRBD1 aligns across 7 bases. Germline V lookup: CDR1 SGDLS, CDR2 YYNGEE. The CDR3 spans 14 residues. With 0 bases clipped from V and 4 bases from J, the junction kept 4 bases outside the gene matches. The CDR3 protein is CASSVGQGPYEQYF. DNA for the CDR3: TGTGCCAGCAGCGTAGGACAGGGTCCTTACGAGCAGTACTTC.

V and J are TRBV5-4 and TRBJ2-7; 8 nucleotides line up with TRBD2. V shed 4 bases, J shed 9 bases, and the junction held 12 bases outside the gene matches. Germline CDR1 and CDR2: SGHNT and YYREEE (reference sequence). The CDR3 extends over 14 amino acids. This chain's CDR3 is CASSPSGSPYTQYF. The DNA for the CDR3 is TGTGCCAGCAGCCCCAGCGGGAGCCCATACACGCAGTACTTC.

The rearrangement uses TRBV14 and TRBJ2-1; maybe TRBD2 (6 bases). V lost 1 base and J 13 bases, leaving 17 bases between the germline ends. Germline V CDR1 and CDR2: SGHDN, FVKESK. This CDR3 is built from 14 residues. CDR3 residues: CASSQGGVQLVQFF. The CDR3 nucleotides read TGTGCCAGCAGCCAAGGGGGGGTCCAACTAGTTCAGTTCTTC.

The CDR3 spells CASSLVGGNVPQHF. CDR3 DNA sequence: TGTGCCAGCAGCTTAGTGGGGGGGAACGTGCCCCAGCATTTT. This chain uses TRBV7-2 with TRBJ1-5; the D gene is possibly TRBD1 (5 bases). V gave up 1 base and J gave up 9 bases, with 13 bases separating them. This CDR3 has 14 amino acids. The germline gives CDR1 SGHTA, CDR2 FQGNSA. Variable domain in full (rest from reference TRBV7-2 and TRBJ1-5): GAGVSQSPSNKVTEKGKDVELRCDPISGHTALYWYRQSLGQGLEFLIYFQGNSAPDKSGLPSDRFSAERTGGSVSTLTIQRTQQEDSAVYLCASSLVGGNVPQHFGDGTRLSIL.

The CDR3 DNA sequence: TGTGCCAGCAGCCCCAAGGGGCCCGAAGAGACCCAGTACTTC. Its translation is CASSPKGPEETQYF. The chain has TRBV7-9 and TRBJ2-5; D is perhaps TRBD1 (5 bases). Trimming left V 5 bases short and J 3 bases short, with 13 bases between. CDR1 and CDR2 from the germline V gene are SEHNR and FQNEAQ (reference sequence). The CDR3 totals 14 residues.

This clone was observed a handful of times. The V and J genes are TRBV10-2 and TRBJ2-5; D is undetermined. Trimming removed 0 bases at V and 4 bases at J, with 9 bases between. CDR1 is WSHSY and CDR2 is SAAADI in the germline V gene. The CDR3 length is 14 residues. In DNA, the CDR3 is TGCGCCAGCAGTGAGTCGTTTCTAGGAGAGACCCAGTACTTC. It codes for CASSESFLGETQYF.

There are a few counts of this clone. The chain links TRBV7-8 to TRBJ2-1, with 9 bases identical to TRBD1. Per the germline V gene, CDR1 is SGHVS and CDR2 is FQNEAQ. The CDR3 totals 14 residues. Trimming removed 4 bases from V and 10 bases from J; junction bases left unmatched: 8. The CDR3 protein is CASSYRGRGDEQFF. The DNA of the CDR3 is TGTGCCAGCAGCTACAGGGGGCGAGGAGACGAGCAGTTCTTC.

The chain links TRBV19 to TRBJ2-4; maybe TRBD1 (5 bases). Germline V CDR1 and CDR2: LNHDA, SQIVND (reference sequence). V was shortened by 2 bases and J by 6 bases, with 17 bases between the two germline ends. The length of the CDR3 is 16 residues. CDR3 in DNA: TGTGCCAGTAGTATACAGGGCGGACGTACAACAAACATTCAGTACTTC. Protein: CASSIQGGRTTNIQYF.

V and J are TRBV30 and TRBJ1-2; D gene uncertain. This CDR3 is built from 14 residues. CDR1 GTSNPN and CDR2 SVGIG come from the germline V gene (reference sequence). The V and J ends lost 1 base and 2 bases respectively, with 11 bases between them. CDR3 in DNA: TGTGCCTGGAGTGGACTGCTGACCAACTATGGCTACACCTTC. Its translation is CAWSGLLTNYGYTF.

The table lists this clone with a few counts. The chain joins TRBV29-1 to TRBJ2-1; D not resolved. Germline V CDR1 and CDR2: SQVTM, ANQGSEA. Trimming removed 3 bases from V and 6 bases from J, with 12 bases in between. The CDR3 contains 13 residues. CDR3 amino acids: CSVDAEESNEQFF. The CDR3 nucleotides are TGCAGCGTTGACGCCGAGGAATCCAATGAGCAGTTCTTC.

This clone was detected a few times. This CDR3 is also generated by other DNA sequences in the sample. The chain carries TRBV9 and TRBJ1-2, with D hard to call. The CDR3 extends over 13 amino acids. Germline V gene data show CDR1 as SGDLS and CDR2 as YYNGEE. With 0 bases removed from V and 1 base from J, the gap between germline ends came to 4 bases. The CDR3 spells CASSVDSNYGYTF. In DNA, the CDR3 is TGTGCCAGCAGCGTAGACAGTAACTATGGCTACACCTTC.

This clone was observed a handful of times. The V call is TRBV5-1, the J call TRBJ2-1; 11 bases line up with TRBD2. V was clipped by 4 bases and J by 5 bases; unmatched bases: 8. Germline V gene sequence: CDR1 SGHRS, CDR2 YFSETQ. This CDR3 region has 16 residues. CDR3 coding DNA: TGCGCCAGCAGCCCCCGACTAGCGGGGACCAACAATGAGCAGTTCTTC. Amino acids: CASSPRLAGTNNEQFF.

This clone was observed a handful of times. The CDR3 is CASSRTPSYEQYF. In DNA, the CDR3 is TGTGCCAGCAGTCGGACACCCTCCTACGAGCAGTACTTC. The chain employs TRBV28 and TRBJ2-7; a possible D gene is TRBD1 (5 bases). From germline, CDR1 is MDHEN and CDR2 SYDVKM. There are 13 residues in the CDR3. V dropped 5 bases and J dropped 0 bases, with 8 bases sitting between them.

This chain joins TRBV7-9 and TRBJ1-4, with TRBD1 identical over 9 bases. Per the germline V gene, CDR1 is SEHNR and CDR2 is FQNEAQ (reference sequence). Trimming took 4 bases from V and 8 from J; bases not matched to a gene: 2. This CDR3 contains 13 residues. The CDR3 nucleotides are TGTGCCAGCAGCTGGGGGACAGGGGAAAAACTGTTTTTT. This codes for CASSWGTGEKLFF.

The chain uses TRBV6-1 and TRBJ2-4, with 11 bases aligning to TRBD2. Unmatched junction bases numbered 4, after V lost 0 bases and J lost 0 bases. The germline V gene has CDR1 MNHNS and CDR2 SASEGT. This CDR3 contains 18 residues. The CDR3 is CASSEAHSGRAAKNIQYF. DNA of the CDR3: TGTGCCAGCAGTGAAGCGCATAGCGGGAGGGCAGCCAAAAACATTCAGTACTTC.

The chain carries TRBV5-1 and TRBJ2-7, with a tentative D call TRBD2 (6 bases). The germline V gene encodes CDR1 SGHRS and CDR2 YFSETQ. Deletions cut 4 bases from V and 7 bases from J, with 21 bases between. The CDR3 is made up of 15 amino acids. The CDR3 loop reads CASSPRGISSREQYF. For the CDR3, the DNA is TGCGCCAGCAGCCCTCGGGGGATATCATCGCGGGAGCAGTACTTC.

Remarks on this clone: The same CDR3 is also encoded by other DNA sequences in this sample. This sequence joins TRBV5-1 and TRBJ2-1; D may be TRBD2 (6 bases). There are 14 residues in the CDR3. Germline V gives CDR1 SGHRS, CDR2 YFSETQ. With 4 bases removed from V and 4 bases from J, the gap between germline ends came to 12 bases. The CDR3, as DNA: TGCGCCAGCAGCGGCGGGACTGCGTACAATGAGCAGTTCTTC. Its translation is CASSGGTAYNEQFF.

The chain combines TRBV29-1 with TRBJ1-2; no clear D. V gave up 3 bases and J gave up 8 bases, with 16 bases separating them. The CDR3 extends over 13 amino acids. Per the germline V gene, CDR1 is SQVTM and CDR2 is ANQGSEA. CDR3 amino acids: CSVEPFESFGYTF. CDR3 DNA: TGCAGCGTTGAGCCGTTCGAGAGTTTCGGCTACACCTTC.